The T cell receptor (beta chain) described here comes from a study of blood T cell repertoires in COVID-19. Study-level background: Specimens from acute and convalescent COVID-19 originated in the United States, Italy and Spain. PBMCs, B-cell-depleted T cells, or T cells provided the cDNA or gDNA that made up the material.

How the authors handled the data: Quantification of nucleated cells was approximated via reference gene primer amplification. Data came from immunoSEQ multiplex PCR; TCRdb stores just in-frame clones and leaves some out. Clone size and the V and J calls come from that table; the DNA yielded D and trimming. The sample lists 86,000 or so clones, more than 90% occurring once. From germline, CDR1 is MDHEN and CDR2 SYDVKM. The germline V and J ends were trimmed by 5 bases and 10 bases, with 15 bases remaining between them. The CDR3 sequence is 12 residues long. This receptor was identified in a human donor with active COVID-19. The donor label of this sample is uncertain. This chain joins TRBV28 and TRBJ2-7; D not certain. The sample comprised peripheral blood. CDR3 coding DNA: TGTGCCAGCAGTACACCTTCACAGTCCCAGTACTTC. Translation: CASSTPSQSQYF.